The rows below give T cell receptor beta chains drawn from one sample of a study of shared clonotypes between healthy human individuals. Profiling relied on immunoSEQ multiplex PCR, and the TCRdb table lists in-frame clones only, not all of them. Here the sample spans under 350,000 clones, around 90% being singletons. The sample comprised memory CD8+ T cells sorted from blood. Receptors originate from a man aged 18-30 years in good health. The CDR3 runs from the conserved cysteine through the conserved F or W. The D gene is left open where the match is weak. Expanded clones are given a class, and other clones once, few, many or no size at all.

TRBV4-3	-	-	TRBJ2-7	CASSQTQGYEQYF	TGCGCCAGCAGCCAAACACAGGGCTACGAGCAGTACTTC
TRBV15	-	TRBD1	TRBJ2-7	CATSRDPPGGPYEQYF	TGTGCCACCAGCAGAGATCCCCCAGGGGGACCCTACGAGCAGTACTTC
TRBV13	-	-	TRBJ1-5	CASSLGIGGLQPQHF	TGTGCCAGCAGCTTAGGCATTGGGGGGCTGCAGCCCCAGCATTTT
TRBV27	-	-	TRBJ1-5	CASSFSTMSAQHF	TGTGCCAGCAGTTTCTCGACTATGTCAGCCCAGCATTTT
TRBV5-1	-	-	TRBJ2-7	CASSYRTAAYEQYF	TGCGCCAGCAGCTACCGGACGGCGGCCTACGAGCAGTACTTC
TRBV5-4	-	TRBD2	TRBJ2-5	CASSLAATSGVRETQYF	TGTGCCAGCAGCTTGGCTGCAACTAGCGGGGTTCGAGAGACCCAGTACTTC
TRBV5-4	-	-	TRBJ1-2	CASTDSLYGYTF	TGTGCCAGCACGGACAGCCTCTATGGCTACACCTTC
TRBV5-4	-	TRBD1	TRBJ1-4	CASSSSGTGREKLFF	TGTGCCAGCAGTAGTTCCGGGACAGGTCGGGAAAAACTGTTTTTT
TRBV10-3	-	-	TRBJ1-6	CATEPTGLKNSPLHF	TGTGCCACCGAGCCAACAGGTTTAAAGAATTCACCCCTCCACTTT
TRBV7-9	-	-	TRBJ1-2	CASSLLAGGYTF	TGTGCCAGCAGCTTACTAGCGGGCGGCTACACCTTC
TRBV21-1	-	-	TRBJ1-1	CASSKIDPRDVGRYTEAFF	TGTGCCAGCAGCAAAATCGACCCCCGGGATGTTGGGAGGTACACTGAAGCTTTCTTT
TRBV27	-	-	TRBJ1-2	CASQFTGLGGYTF	TGTGCCAGCCAATTTACAGGGTTAGGTGGCTACACCTTC
TRBV4-1	-	-	TRBJ1-2	CASSQVPGWYGYTF	TGCGCCAGCAGCCAAGTCCCAGGGTGGTATGGCTACACCTTC
TRBV5-1	many	TRBD2	TRBJ2-3	CASSGTSGSSTDTQYF	TGCGCCAGCTCGGGGACTAGCGGATCTAGCACAGATACGCAGTATTTT
TRBV30	-	-	TRBJ2-7	CAWSGWGEDYEQYF	TGTGCCTGGAGTGGTTGGGGGGAGGACTACGAGCAGTACTTC
TRBV5-1	-	TRBD2	TRBJ2-5	CASSPLAGVEETQYF	TGCGCCAGCAGTCCCCTAGCGGGAGTGGAGGAGACCCAGTACTTC
TRBV9	-	-	TRBJ2-3	CASSPLARTGTDTQYF	TGTGCCAGCAGCCCCCTAGCGAGAACGGGGACAGATACGCAGTATTTT
TRBV27	-	-	TRBJ2-7	CASSFKGPEVYEQYF	TGTGCCAGCAGTTTTAAAGGGCCGGAGGTCTACGAGCAGTACTTC
TRBV5-1	-	-	TRBJ2-4	CASSLAWTEAKNIQYF	TGCGCCAGCAGCTTGGCCTGGACGGAAGCCAAAAACATTCAGTACTTC
TRBV2	once	-	TRBJ2-7	CARTKRGGDEQYF	TGTGCCAGAACTAAACGGGGCGGCGACGAGCAGTACTTC
TRBV6-1	once	-	TRBJ2-7	CASSPTGVYEQYF	TGTGCCAGCAGCCCTACGGGTGTCTACGAGCAGTACTTC
TRBV4-1	once	TRBD2	TRBJ2-2	CASSQTGTRLTGELFF	TGCGCCAGCAGCCAAACCGGGACTAGATTGACCGGGGAGCTGTTTTTT
TRBV7-9	-	TRBD1	TRBJ2-7	CASSDATGTGAYEQYF	TGTGCCAGCAGCGACGCGACGGGGACAGGGGCATACGAGCAGTACTTC
TRBV25-1	-	-	TRBJ1-1	CASSRNPNTEAFF	TGTGCCAGCAGCCGGAACCCGAACACTGAAGCTTTCTTT
TRBV27	-	TRBD1	TRBJ2-7	CASRTGAYEQYF	TGTGCCAGCAGGACAGGGGCCTACGAGCAGTACTTC
TRBV7-9	-	TRBD2	TRBJ2-1	CASLTSGVPYNEQFF	TGTGCCAGCCTTACTAGCGGGGTACCCTACAATGAGCAGTTCTTC
TRBV13	-	-	TRBJ1-2	CASSSKGESFGFLYGYTF	TGTGCCAGCAGCTCCAAGGGGGAGAGTTTCGGGTTCCTCTATGGCTACACCTTC
TRBV27	once	TRBD1	TRBJ1-2	CASSSGQGNPLYGYTF	TGTGCCAGCAGCTCGGGACAGGGGAACCCCCTGTATGGCTACACCTTC
TRBV7-9	-	-	TRBJ1-6	CASSSLGGSNSPLHF	TGTGCCAGCAGCTCATTGGGGGGTTCGAATTCACCCCTCCACTTT